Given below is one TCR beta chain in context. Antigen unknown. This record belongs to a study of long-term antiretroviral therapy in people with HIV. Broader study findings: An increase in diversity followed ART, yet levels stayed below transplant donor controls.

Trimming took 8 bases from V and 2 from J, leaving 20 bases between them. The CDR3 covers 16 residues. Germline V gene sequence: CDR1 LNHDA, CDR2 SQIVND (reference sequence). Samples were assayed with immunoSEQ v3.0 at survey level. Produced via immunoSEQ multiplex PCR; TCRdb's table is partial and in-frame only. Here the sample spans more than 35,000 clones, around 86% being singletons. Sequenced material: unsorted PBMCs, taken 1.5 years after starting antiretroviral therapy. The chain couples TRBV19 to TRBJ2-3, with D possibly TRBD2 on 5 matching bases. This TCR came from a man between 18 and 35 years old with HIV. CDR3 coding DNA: TGTGCCAGTCAGGCTCGGGGTGAAGAGTCCACAGATACGCAGTATTTT. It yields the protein CASQARGEESTDTQYF. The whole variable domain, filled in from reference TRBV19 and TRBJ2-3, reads DGGITQSPKYLFRKEGQNVTLSCEQNLNHDAMYWYRQDPGQGLRLIYYSQIVNDFQKGDIAEGYSVSREKKESFPLTVTSAQKNPTAFYLCASQARGEESTDTQYFGPGTRLTVL.